A single sample is the source of the 27 T cell receptor beta chains below, sequenced in a study of CD8+CD57+ T cells in acquired aplastic anemia. CDR3 and TCR beta VDJ profiling relied on genomic DNA as the template. A single record per CDR3 protein comes from TCRdb applying MiXCR to the reads. Of about 220,000 distinct CDR3 sequences in the sample, around 32% were seen once. Sequenced sample: sorted CD4+, CD8+, or CD8+CD57+ T cells (not recorded which) from PBMCs. The receptors here all came from a human donor in good health, serving as a control.

This clonotype was counted only a few times. The chain couples TRBV25-1 to TRBJ2-1; 10 bases line up with TRBD2. V lost 4 bases, J lost 0 bases, and 3 bases stayed unmatched. Germline CDR1 and CDR2: MGHDK and SYGVNS. CDR3 length: 16 amino acids. The CDR3 DNA reads TGTGCCAGCAGTGGAGCTAGCGGGAGCTCCTACAATGAGCAGTTCTTC. Protein: CASSGASGSSYNEQFF.

The rearrangement links TRBV2 to TRBJ2-3, with 13 nucleotides matching TRBD2. V lost 1 base to trimming and J lost 11 bases; unmatched junction nucleotides: 9. The CDR3 runs to 16 residues. Germline V gene data show CDR1 as SNHLY and CDR2 as FYNNEI. The CDR3 here is CASSEDRLAGGREQYF. CDR3 nucleotides: TGTGCCAGCAGTGAAGACCGACTAGCGGGGGGAAGAGAGCAGTATTTT.

This clonotype was detected many times. The CDR3 coding sequence is TGCAGTGCTAGAGATGCTAGCGGGGTCACAGATACGCAGTATTTT. Amino acid sequence: CSARDASGVTDTQYF. This chain connects TRBV20-1 to TRBJ2-3; 9 bases agree with TRBD2. The CDR3 is 15 amino acids. Germline V lookup: CDR1 DFQATT, CDR2 SNEGSKA (reference sequence). The V segment lost 0 bases and the J segment 2 bases; nucleotides outside the gene matches: 3.

This clonotype came up many times. The rearrangement uses TRBV12-3 or TRBV12-4 and TRBJ1-2; no clear D. Trimming pared 5 bases from V and 5 bases from J, leaving 15 bases between. The CDR3 has 14 residues. The CDR3 loop reads CASSPITADYGYTF. CDR3 coding DNA: TGTGCCAGCAGTCCTATCACAGCGGATTATGGCTACACCTTC.

The sample holds many counts of this clonotype. Here the CDR3 omits its conserved ending phenylalanine or tryptophan, so a read error is the likely source. This rearrangement joins TRBV29-1 to TRBJ1-2, with 7 nucleotides matching TRBD1. Germline values: CDR1 SQVTM, CDR2 ANQGSEA. This CDR3 contains 12 residues. V was clipped by 5 bases and J by 4 bases; unmatched bases: 4. CDR3 region: CSVSGQAYGYTL. DNA for the CDR3: TGCAGCGTTTCTGGACAGGCCTATGGCTACACCCTC.

The chain combines TRBV24-1 with TRBJ2-7; D gene ambiguous. From germline, CDR1 is KGHDR and CDR2 SFDVKD. Trimming left V 4 bases short and J 4 bases short, with 10 bases between. The length of the CDR3 is 13 residues. CDR3 sequence: CATSDSSGYEQYF. The CDR3 bases are TGTGCCACCAGTGACTCCAGTGGTTACGAGCAGTACTTC.

Ten or more counts support this clonotype. The chain has TRBV20-1 and TRBJ1-1; 10 bases are shared with TRBD1. Germline CDR1 is DFQATT and CDR2 is SNEGSKA (reference sequence). CDR3 size: 14 residues. V gave up 3 bases and J gave up 0 bases; unmatched junction bases: 1. CDR3: CSARTGGVNTEAFF. CDR3 sequence (DNA): TGCAGTGCTAGGACAGGGGGCGTGAACACTGAAGCTTTCTTT.

The rearrangement links TRBV24-1 to TRBJ1-2; TRBD1 might be the D (5 bases). The CDR3 spans 13 residues. Germline V gene sequence: CDR1 KGHDR, CDR2 SFDVKD. The V end was cut by 5 bases, the J end by 4 bases, with 10 bases between. CDR3 DNA: TGTGCCACCAGTGCAGGGTGGGGCTATGGCTACACCTTC. Translating it yields CATSAGWGYGYTF.

The chain uses TRBV10-3 and TRBJ1-2; 12 bases are a match to TRBD1. CDR3 size: 16 residues. Germline V lookup: CDR1 ENHRY, CDR2 SYGVKD. Germline trimming cut 3 bases from V and 8 bases from J; bases unmatched to any gene: 10. The CDR3 DNA follows: TGTGCCATCAGTGATGCCGGGACAGGGGGCTGGTTCGGCTACACCTTC. This encodes CAISDAGTGGWFGYTF.

This clonotype was seen only a few times. Sequence at one end of the junction differs from germline and may be a read error. The chain links TRBV7-3 to TRBJ2-2, with 8 bases that match TRBD2. Germline assignment: CDR1 SGHTA and CDR2 FQGTGA. This CDR3 has 17 residues. The CDR3 DNA sequence: TGTGCCAGCAGCCGAACTCCGGGAGGGGAGAGGGTCGGGAAGCTGTTTTTT. It translates to CASSRTPGGERVGKLFF.

The chain has TRBV2 and TRBJ2-5; possibly TRBD2 for D (6 bases). V dropped 6 bases and J dropped 9 bases, with 11 bases sitting between them. The CDR3 covers 11 residues. Germline CDR1 is SNHLY and CDR2 is FYNNEI. Here the CDR3 reads CASREGQPQYF. The CDR3 DNA sequence: TGTGCCAGCAGGGAGGGGCAGCCCCAGTACTTC.

This clonotype was counted at least ten times. This rearrangement joins TRBV11-2 to TRBJ1-6; D gene uncertain. Germline-derived CDR1 and CDR2 are SGHAT and FQNNGV. Trimming pared 5 bases from V and 0 bases from J, leaving 11 bases between. This CDR3 has 16 residues. In nucleotides, the CDR3 is TGTGCCAGCAGCCCCGATGCACACTCCTATAATTCACCCCTCCACTTT. This encodes CASSPDAHSYNSPLHF.

The rearrangement links TRBV15 to TRBJ1-2; weak D call: TRBD1 (5 bases). Germline V gives CDR1 LNHNV, CDR2 YYDKDF (reference sequence). The CDR3 length is 14 residues. The V gene lost 0 bases and the J gene lost 8 bases, with 13 bases spanning the gap. The CDR3 sequence is CATSRDRAGKGYTF. In DNA, the CDR3 is TGTGCCACCAGCAGAGATCGGGCAGGGAAGGGCTACACCTTC.

The V gene is TRBV6-5, the J gene TRBJ1-1; 7 positions match TRBD1. Trimming cost V 0 bases and J 10 bases; bases outside gene matches: 8. Germline lookup yields CDR1 MNHEY and CDR2 SVGAGI. This CDR3 comprises 14 residues. As DNA, the CDR3 is TGTGCCAGCAGTTACTCCTCCGGGACAGCGGTAGCTTTCTTT. Translated, it gives CASSYSSGTAVAFF.

The chain joins TRBV2 to TRBJ1-6, with D hard to call. The CDR3 runs 16 residues. With 5 bases removed from V and 2 bases from J, the gap between germline ends came to 13 bases. The germline CDR1 and CDR2 sequences are SNHLY and FYNNEI. The DNA of the CDR3 is TGTGCCAGCAGTTATAACGGGGTGGCCTATAATTCACCCCTCCACTTT. This translates into CASSYNGVAYNSPLHF. Based on the CDR3 plus reference TRBV2 and TRBJ1-6, the full variable domain is EPEVTQTPSHQVTQMGQEVILRCVPISNHLYFYWYRQILGQKVEFLVSFYNNEISEKSEIFDDQFSVERPDGSNFTLKIRSTKLEDSAMYFCASSYNGVAYNSPLHFGNGTRLTVT.

Concerning this clonotype: A clone one base away is much larger, so this may be a read error. The chain couples TRBV7-9 to TRBJ2-1; D remains ambiguous. The CDR3 is made up of 13 amino acids. Germline CDR1 reads SEHNR; CDR2 reads FQNEAQ (reference sequence). V gave up 7 bases and J gave up 5 bases, with 12 bases separating them. This CDR3 reads CASNPPQDNEQFF. CDR3 DNA: TGTGCCAGCAACCCCCCCCAAGACAATGAGCAGTTCTTC.

This clonotype was found many times. The chain carries TRBV20-1 and TRBJ1-2; D not certain. Germline assignment: CDR1 DFQATT and CDR2 SNEGSKA (reference sequence). This CDR3 has 11 amino acids. The DNA of the CDR3 is TGCTCCTCCCCTTCTAACTATGGCTACACCTTC. This encodes CSSPSNYGYTF.

About this clonotype itself: At one end, the junction sequence differs from germline, possibly due to a read error. The chain has TRBV2 and TRBJ1-2; the D is unclear. The CDR3 sequence is 13 residues long. Germline V lookup: CDR1 SNHLY, CDR2 FYNNEI. The CDR3 loop reads CASSHGSSYGFTF. The CDR3 bases are TGTGCCAGCAGCCATGGGTCCTCCTATGGCTTCACCTTC.

The sample holds a few counts of this clonotype. V is TRBV6-1 and J is TRBJ1-5; D may be TRBD1 (6 bases). Germline V gene data show CDR1 as MNHNS and CDR2 as SASEGT. The V gene lost 0 bases and the J gene lost 3 bases, with 15 bases spanning the gap. The CDR3 spans 17 residues. The CDR3 DNA reads TGTGCCAGCAGTGAAGCGCATCGGGGGCTCCTCAATCAGCCCCAGCATTTT. Amino acid sequence: CASSEAHRGLLNQPQHF.

Turning to this clonotype: This sequence may be a read error, since a much larger clone differs from it by one base. The rearrangement links TRBV20-1 to TRBJ1-4, with 12 positions matching TRBD1. Germline lookup yields CDR1 DFQATT and CDR2 SNEGSKA (reference sequence). This CDR3 comprises 15 residues. CDR3 DNA: TGCAGTGCTACCGGGACAGGGGGCTTCGGTGAAGAACTGTTTTTT. It is translated as CSATGTGGFGEELFF.

This clonotype has a count of ten or more. The genes are TRBV10-1 and TRBJ2-1, with 10 bases identical to TRBD1. CDR1 and CDR2 from the germline V gene are WNHNN and SYGVQD (reference sequence). V dropped 0 bases and J dropped 9; count of bases not matched to a gene: 5. The CDR3 sequence is 15 residues long. CDR3 loop: CASSESGTGVGEQFF. The CDR3 DNA follows: TGCGCCAGCAGTGAGTCCGGGACAGGGGTGGGTGAGCAGTTCTTC.

On this clonotype itself: One junction end disagrees with the germline gene, perhaps due to a read error. The chain has TRBV7-9 and TRBJ2-7; 7 bases map to TRBD2. The CDR3 spans 15 residues. Germline V gene lookup returns CDR1 SEHNR and CDR2 FQNEAQ (reference sequence). The CDR3 spells CAGSPGGASGSEQYF. DNA of the CDR3: TGTGCCGGCAGCCCCGGAGGCGCTAGCGGTAGCGAGCAGTACTTC.

This clonotype was detected many times. The chain carries TRBV2 and TRBJ1-2; 8 nucleotides align to TRBD1. The CDR3 runs 13 residues. Germline V lookup: CDR1 SNHLY, CDR2 FYNNEI. V dropped 7 bases and J dropped 8; count of bases not matched to a gene: 9. The CDR3 nucleotides are TGTGCCAGCACCGAGTCAGGGGGCTGGGGCTACACCTTC. Amino acids: CASTESGGWGYTF. Full variable domain (missing parts from reference TRBV2 and TRBJ1-2): EPEVTQTPSHQVTQMGQEVILRCVPISNHLYFYWYRQILGQKVEFLVSFYNNEISEKSEIFDDQFSVERPDGSNFTLKIRSTKLEDSAMYFCASTESGGWGYTFGSGTRLTVV.

This clonotype was observed a handful of times. The CDR3 DNA reads as TGTGCCAGCAGCTTCAGACGGGACAGACTTGCTAACTATGGCTACACCTTC. It is translated as CASSFRRDRLANYGYTF. J is TRBJ1-2 and V is TRBV11-2, with 7 positions matching TRBD1. V lost 3 bases, J lost 0 bases, and 10 bases stayed unmatched. This CDR3 contains 17 residues. Germline V gene data show CDR1 as SGHAT and CDR2 as FQNNGV.

This chain connects TRBV2 to TRBJ1-2; D is undetermined. V was trimmed by 5 bases and J by 2 bases, leaving 9 bases between them. Per the germline V gene, CDR1 is SNHLY and CDR2 is FYNNEI. The CDR3 has 13 residues. CDR3 sequence: CASSPRSNYGYTF. The CDR3, as DNA: TGTGCCAGCAGTCCCAGGAGCAACTATGGCTACACCTTC.

The V gene is TRBV25-1, the J gene TRBJ1-3; TRBD1 matches 9 bases. Trimming cost V 6 bases and J 3 bases; bases outside gene matches: 9. Germline values: CDR1 MGHDK, CDR2 SYGVNS. The CDR3 totals 16 residues. CDR3 nucleotide sequence: TGTGCCAGCAGCTCACCACAGGGGGCAGGTGGAAACACCATATATTTT. This encodes CASSSPQGAGGNTIYF.

A word on this clonotype: A much larger clonotype is one base distant, so this may be a read error. V is TRBV5-1 and J is TRBJ2-7; a weak D match, TRBD2 (6 bases). There are 16 residues in the CDR3. V was pared by 2 bases and J by 5 bases, with 20 bases between. Germline CDR1 reads SGHRS; CDR2 reads YFSETQ. Here the CDR3 DNA reads TGCGCCAGCAGCTTCGTATCCGGGACTCTAGCCCACGAGCAGTACTTC. This gives the protein CASSFVSGTLAHEQYF.